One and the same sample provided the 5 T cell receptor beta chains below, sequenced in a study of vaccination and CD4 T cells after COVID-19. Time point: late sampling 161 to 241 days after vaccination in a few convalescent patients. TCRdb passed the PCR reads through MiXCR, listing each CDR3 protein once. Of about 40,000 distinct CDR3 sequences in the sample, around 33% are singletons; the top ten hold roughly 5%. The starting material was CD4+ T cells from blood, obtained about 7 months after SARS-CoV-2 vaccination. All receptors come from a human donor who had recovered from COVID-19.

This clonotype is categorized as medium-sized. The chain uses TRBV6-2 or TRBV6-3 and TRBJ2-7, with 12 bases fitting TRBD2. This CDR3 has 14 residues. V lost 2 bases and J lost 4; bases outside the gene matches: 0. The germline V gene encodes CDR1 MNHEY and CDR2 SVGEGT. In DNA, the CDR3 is TGTGCCAGCAGTTACGGGACTAGCGGGTACGAGCAGTACTTC. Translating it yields CASSYGTSGYEQYF.

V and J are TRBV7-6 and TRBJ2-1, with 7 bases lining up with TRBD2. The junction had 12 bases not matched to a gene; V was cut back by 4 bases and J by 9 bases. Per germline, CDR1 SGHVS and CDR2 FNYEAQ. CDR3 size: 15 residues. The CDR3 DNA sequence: TGTGCCAGCAGCTCCCAAGGCGGGAGCGGTAGTGAGCAGTTCTTC. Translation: CASSSQGGSGSEQFF.

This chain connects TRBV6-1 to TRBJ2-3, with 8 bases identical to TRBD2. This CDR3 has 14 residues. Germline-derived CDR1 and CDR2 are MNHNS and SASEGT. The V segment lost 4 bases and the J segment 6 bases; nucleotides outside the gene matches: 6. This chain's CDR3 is CASSVSGSRDTQYF. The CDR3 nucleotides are TGTGCCAGCAGTGTAAGCGGGAGTAGGGATACGCAGTATTTT.

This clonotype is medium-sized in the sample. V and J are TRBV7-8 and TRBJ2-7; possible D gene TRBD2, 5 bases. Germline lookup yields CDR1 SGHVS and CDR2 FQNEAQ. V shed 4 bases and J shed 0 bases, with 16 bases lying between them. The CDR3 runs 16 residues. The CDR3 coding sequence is TGTGCCAGCAGCTCCGCGGTGCGAGGGAGCTCCTACGAGCAGTACTTC. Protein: CASSSAVRGSSYEQYF. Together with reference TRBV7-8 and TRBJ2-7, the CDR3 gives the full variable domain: GAGVSQSPRYKVAKRGQDVALRCDPISGHVSLFWYQQALGQGPEFLTYFQNEAQLDKSGLPSDRFFAERPEGSVSTLKIQRTQQEDSAVYLCASSSAVRGSSYEQYFGPGTRLTVT.

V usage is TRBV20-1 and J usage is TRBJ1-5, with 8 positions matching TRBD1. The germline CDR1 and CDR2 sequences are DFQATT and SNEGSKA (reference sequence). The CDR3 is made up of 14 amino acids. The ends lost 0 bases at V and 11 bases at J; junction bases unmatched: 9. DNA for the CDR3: TGCAGTGCTAGAGATAGAACAGGGGGTCTAGCCCAGCATTTT. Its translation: CSARDRTGGLAQHF.